A single sample is the source of the 30 T cell receptor beta chains below, sequenced in a study of blood T cell repertoires in COVID-19. Only in-frame clones appear in the TCRdb table, and some are missing; sequencing was by immunoSEQ multiplex PCR. The table lists under 100,000 clones, around four fifths of them singletons. What was sequenced was peripheral blood. Receptor source: a man older than 75 with active or convalescent COVID-19.

The rearrangement joins TRBV25-1 to TRBJ1-1, with D tentatively TRBD1 (5 bases). Looked up from germline, CDR1 is MGHDK and CDR2 is SYGVNS. The CDR3 extends over 15 amino acids. V was shortened by 3 bases and J by 8 bases, with 19 bases between the two germline ends. The CDR3 DNA follows: TGTGCCAGCAGTGATGGCATCTTCCGTCAGGGCGAAGCTTTCTTT. Its protein product is CASSDGIFRQGEAFF.

The rearrangement links TRBV5-1 to TRBJ2-3, with 13 bases fitting TRBD2. CDR1 is SGHRS and CDR2 is YFSETQ in the germline V gene. V lost 7 bases and J lost 5; bases outside the gene matches: 13. The CDR3 spans 17 residues. The CDR3 DNA follows: TGCGCCAGCGGAGCTGGACTAGCGGGGGTGCGGGAAGATACGCAGTATTTT. Translated: CASGAGLAGVREDTQYF.

The chain couples TRBV21-1 to TRBJ1-1. TRBV21-1 is reported as a pseudogene. This CDR3 is 14 amino acids long. Written as DNA, the CDR3 is TGTGCCAGCAGCAAAGTGTTGTCGGCGGCTGAAGCTTTCTTT. This gives the protein CASSKVLSAAEAFF.

The genes are TRBV28 and TRBJ1-4, with 10 bases matching TRBD1. The CDR3 consists of 16 residues. Losses at the gene ends were 4 bases for V and 0 bases for J; bases not matched to a gene: 2. CDR1 and CDR2 (germline): MDHEN, SYDVKM. The CDR3 spells CASSSGQGTTNEKLFF. CDR3 in DNA: TGTGCCAGCAGTTCGGGACAGGGGACAACTAATGAAAAACTGTTTTTT.

The chain combines TRBV28 with TRBJ1-5, with D hard to call. Trimming pared 3 bases from V and 7 bases from J, leaving 7 bases between. Looked up from germline, CDR1 is MDHEN and CDR2 is SYDVKM. The CDR3 has 12 residues. The CDR3 DNA reads as TGTGCCAGCAGTTTGACTAGACAGCCCCAGCATTTT. Protein: CASSLTRQPQHF.

This clone turned up a few times. The CDR3 DNA reads TGTGCCAGTAGCCGCATTTCAGGGGAGAGTCAGCCCCAGCATTTT. This encodes CASSRISGESQPQHF. The genes are TRBV19 and TRBJ1-5; D possibly corresponds to TRBD1 (6 bases). V was shortened by 6 bases and J by 6 bases, with 18 bases between the two germline ends. The germline V gene encodes CDR1 LNHDA and CDR2 SQIVND (reference sequence). This CDR3 contains 15 residues.

This clone was seen only once. The rearrangement uses TRBV13 and TRBJ2-2; a weak D match, TRBD1 (6 bases). The V gene lost 3 bases and the J gene lost 5 bases, with 7 bases spanning the gap. CDR3 size: 13 residues. Germline assignment: CDR1 PRHDT and CDR2 FYEKMQ (reference sequence). The CDR3 nucleotides are TGTGCCAGCAGCTTCAGGGGTACCGGGGAGCTGTTTTTT. Protein product: CASSFRGTGELFF.

The rearrangement links TRBV7-3 to TRBJ2-3, with D possibly being TRBD2 (6 bases). V lost 8 bases and J 4 bases, leaving 13 bases between the germline ends. The V gene's germline CDR1 is SGHTA and CDR2 FQGTGA. The CDR3 runs to 13 residues. CDR3 sequence (DNA): TGTGCCAGCGGGGGGAGTTTGTCAGATACGCAGTATTTT. This gives the protein CASGGSLSDTQYF.

CDR3 sequence reads: CASSKATRGTYTEAFF. CDR3 DNA sequence: TGTGCCAGCAGCAAAGCTACAAGGGGCACGTACACTGAAGCTTTCTTT. The chain recombines TRBV21-1 with TRBJ1-1; the table gives TRBD1 as D, unverified against the DNA. TRBV21-1 is an annotated pseudogene. The CDR3 length is 16 residues.

The V call is TRBV9, the J call TRBJ2-1, with 7 bases matching TRBD2. The germline V gene encodes CDR1 SGDLS and CDR2 YYNGEE. The V and J ends lost 4 bases and 3 bases, in that order; junction bases with no gene match: 13. The CDR3 consists of 17 residues. CDR3 nucleotide sequence: TGTGCCAGCAGCTATTCGTTGGTTGCGGGGGTCTACAATGAGCAGTTCTTC. It is translated as CASSYSLVAGVYNEQFF.

This clone was counted a single time. Distinct nucleotide sequences in the sample also encode this CDR3. The chain employs TRBV12-5 and TRBJ2-3; D is undetermined. Germline V gives CDR1 LGHNT, CDR2 FRNRAP. V shed 2 bases and J shed 6 bases, with 6 bases lying between them. The CDR3 is 12 amino acids. CDR3 DNA sequence: TGTGCTAGTGGTTTGTTAGCCGATACGCAGTATTTT. This codes for CASGLLADTQYF.

The rearrangement joins TRBV5-1 to TRBJ1-4; 9 nucleotides line up with TRBD1. CDR1 is SGHRS, CDR2 YFSETQ, per germline. The CDR3 totals 16 residues. J gave up 0 bases and V 4 bases, and 4 bases lay outside the gene matches. The CDR3 is CASSVGQGSTNEKLFF. The CDR3 region has the DNA TGCGCCAGCAGCGTAGGACAGGGGTCAACTAATGAAAAACTGTTTTTT. The full variable domain, its missing parts supplied by reference TRBV5-1 and TRBJ1-4, is KAGVTQTPRYLIKTRGQQVTLSCSPISGHRSVSWYQQTPGQGLQFLFEYFSETQRNKGNFPGRFSGRQFSNSRSEMNVSTLELGDSALYLCASSVGQGSTNEKLFFGSGTQLSVL.

The CDR3 DNA reads as TGTGCCAGCAGCGGAGGGGAGGGGAGAAGACCGAATGAGCAGTTCTTC. It translates to CASSGGEGRRPNEQFF. The chain recombines TRBV11-3 with TRBJ2-1; 7 nucleotides line up with TRBD2. The V gene's germline CDR1 is SGHNT and CDR2 YENEEA. V gave up 5 bases and J gave up 7 bases; unmatched junction bases: 14. The CDR3 is made up of 16 amino acids. The full variable domain, with the rest looked up from reference TRBV11-3 and TRBJ2-1, is EAGVVQSPRYKIIEKKQPVAFWCNPISGHNTLYWYLQNLGQGPELLIRYENEEAVDDSQLPKDRFSAERLKGVDSTLKIQPAELGDSAVYLCASSGGEGRRPNEQFFGPGTRLTVL.

The chain employs TRBV11-2 and TRBJ2-5; TRBD2 is a possible D gene (5 bases). The germline CDR1 and CDR2 sequences are SGHAT and FQNNGV. This CDR3 has 14 amino acids. The V end lost 5 bases, the J end lost 9 bases, and 19 bases lay between the germline ends. The CDR3 sequence is CASSISQINGAQYF. The DNA of the CDR3 is TGTGCCAGCAGCATCTCCCAGATAAACGGGGCCCAGTACTTC.

The gene calls are TRBV7-2 and TRBJ2-5; 10 bases align to TRBD1. This CDR3 has 15 residues. V lost 5 bases and J lost 6; bases outside the gene matches: 9. Germline V gives CDR1 SGHTA, CDR2 FQGNSA. The CDR3 loop reads CASSPQTGGAKTQYF. CDR3 sequence (DNA): TGTGCCAGCAGCCCCCAGACAGGGGGCGCGAAGACCCAGTACTTC.

The gene calls are TRBV6-5 and TRBJ1-4; TRBD1 is a possible D gene (6 bases). Trimming removed 8 bases from V and 6 bases from J, with 16 bases in between. Germline V gene sequence: CDR1 MNHEY, CDR2 SVGAGI. The CDR3 contains 14 residues. The CDR3 DNA reads as TGTGCCAGCGAACCGGGACAATGGCATGAAAAACTGTTTTTT. This codes for CASEPGQWHEKLFF.

The V gene is TRBV5-1, the J gene TRBJ1-1; 8 nucleotides match TRBD1. V shed 0 bases and J 5 bases; nucleotides not matched to a gene: 3. This CDR3 region has 14 residues. Germline V gene sequence: CDR1 SGHRS, CDR2 YFSETQ. The CDR3 sequence: CASSLERQGTEAFF. The CDR3 region has the DNA TGCGCCAGCAGCTTGGAACGACAGGGGACTGAAGCTTTCTTT.

The V and J genes are TRBV6-5 and TRBJ2-1, with TRBD2 identical over 13 bases. The V gene end was trimmed by 0 bases and the J gene end by 10 bases; junction bases not matched to a gene: 6. From germline, CDR1 is MNHEY and CDR2 SVGAGI. The length of the CDR3 is 16 residues. The CDR3 nucleotides read TGTGCCAGCAGTTACTCTAGGACTAGCGGGGGAGTGGAGCAGTTCTTC. Its translation: CASSYSRTSGGVEQFF.

A single count supports this clone. The rearrangement uses TRBV11-1 and TRBJ2-7, with D possibly TRBD2 on 6 matching bases. V gave up 4 bases and J gave up 3 bases, with 13 bases separating them. The CDR3 spans 14 residues. Germline V gene lookup returns CDR1 SGHAT and CDR2 FQDESV (reference sequence). The CDR3 DNA reads as TGTGCCAGCAGCTACGGGGGAGACAGCTACGAGCAGTACGTC. Its protein product is CASSYGGDSYEQYV.

The count of this clone is one. This rearrangement joins TRBV15 to TRBJ1-1; the D is unclear. Trimming left V 0 bases short and J 2 bases short, with 7 bases between. The CDR3 consists of 14 residues. Germline CDR1 reads LNHNV; CDR2 reads YYDKDF (reference sequence). Written as DNA, the CDR3 is TGTGCCACCAGCAGAGATCCCAAAAACACTGAAGCTTTCTTT. This codes for CATSRDPKNTEAFF.

The chain carries TRBV2 and TRBJ2-7; TRBD2 matches 10 bases. This CDR3 has 16 residues. V lost 2 bases and J lost 2; bases outside the gene matches: 6. The germline V gene has CDR1 SNHLY and CDR2 FYNNEI. CDR3 sequence reads: CASSETERGGPYEQYV. Here the CDR3 DNA reads TGTGCCAGCAGTGAAACTGAGCGGGGGGGCCCCTACGAGCAGTACGTC.

V is TRBV12-3 or TRBV12-4 and J is TRBJ1-5; the D is unclear. The CDR3 contains 12 residues. Trimming removed 6 bases at V and 4 bases at J, with 7 bases between. CDR3 region: CASRHINQPQHF. CDR3 in DNA: TGTGCCAGCAGGCACATAAATCAGCCCCAGCATTTT.

This chain links TRBV12-2 with TRBJ2-5; the table calls TRBD1, which could not be checked here. TRBV12-2 is described as a pseudogene. The CDR3 has 18 amino acids. CDR3 loop: CASRPYPGTGERFGTQYF. CDR3 bases: TGTGCAAGTCGCCCCTACCCCGGGACAGGGGAGAGATTCGGGACCCAGTACTTC.

Only a few counts were recorded for this clone. J is TRBJ1-3 and V is TRBV27; 8 bases are a match to TRBD1. V gave up 6 bases and J gave up 3 bases; unmatched junction bases: 19. CDR1 is MNHEY and CDR2 is SMNVEV in the germline V gene (reference sequence). This CDR3 region has 19 residues. The CDR3 loop reads CASRAGQGLVSGDGNTIYF. The CDR3 DNA is TGTGCCAGCAGGGCTGGACAGGGTCTGGTCTCAGGGGATGGAAACACCATATATTTT.

The chain links TRBV7-2 to TRBJ1-2, with D maybe TRBD1 (6 bases). This CDR3 has 17 residues. Trimming shortened V by 1 base and J by 2 bases, and 17 bases separated the two germline ends. The germline V gene has CDR1 SGHTA and CDR2 FQGNSA. The CDR3 DNA reads TGTGCCAGCAGCTTAGGTAGGGGGGGACGGCTGAACTATGGCTACACCTTC. It specifies CASSLGRGGRLNYGYTF.

The V gene is TRBV19, the J gene TRBJ2-1, with 12 bases aligning to TRBD2. Germline V gene data show CDR1 as LNHDA and CDR2 as SQIVND (reference sequence). The ends lost 5 bases at V and 2 bases at J; junction bases unmatched: 4. The CDR3 spans 16 residues. CDR3 DNA sequence: TGTGCCAGTAGTTCCCGGACTAGCGGGGCCTACAATGAGCAGTTCTTC. This sequence encodes CASSSRTSGAYNEQFF.

The chain has TRBV28 and TRBJ2-5; 11 nucleotides agree with TRBD1. Looked up from germline, CDR1 is MDHEN and CDR2 is SYDVKM. Trimming cost V 5 bases and J 5 bases; bases outside gene matches: 7. The CDR3 runs 15 residues. The CDR3 DNA reads as TGTGCCAGCAGTCCCATTCGGGACAGGGGGGAGACCCAGTACTTC. Protein product: CASSPIRDRGETQYF.

CDR3 in amino acids: CASSYTNLNTGELFF. The CDR3 region has the DNA TGTGCCAGCAGCTATACTAACTTGAACACCGGGGAGCTGTTTTTT. J is TRBJ2-2 and V is TRBV7-2; D ambiguous. Germline CDR1 is SGHTA and CDR2 is FQGNSA. Deletions cut 4 bases from V and 1 base from J, with 10 bases between. The CDR3 contains 15 residues.

This chain connects TRBV5-1 to TRBJ1-3, with 9 bases that match TRBD1. The CDR3 extends over 16 amino acids. Trimming took 2 bases from V and 6 from J; bases not matched to a gene: 9. Looked up from germline, CDR1 is SGHRS and CDR2 is YFSETQ. The CDR3 DNA sequence: TGCGCCAGCAGCTTACCCGGGACAGGGCGTGAAAACACCATATATTTT. This sequence encodes CASSLPGTGRENTIYF.

The rearrangement links TRBV5-1 to TRBJ1-2, with D tentatively TRBD1 (6 bases). CDR1 and CDR2 from the germline V gene are SGHRS and YFSETQ. CDR3 length: 15 residues. The V and J ends lost 0 bases and 6 bases respectively, with 15 bases between them. This CDR3 is CASSLEGQGYDGYTF. In nucleotides, the CDR3 is TGCGCCAGCAGCTTGGAGGGCCAGGGGTATGATGGCTACACCTTC. Full variable domain (remainder filled in from reference TRBV5-1 and TRBJ1-2): KAGVTQTPRYLIKTRGQQVTLSCSPISGHRSVSWYQQTPGQGLQFLFEYFSETQRNKGNFPGRFSGRQFSNSRSEMNVSTLELGDSALYLCASSLEGQGYDGYTFGSGTRLTVV.